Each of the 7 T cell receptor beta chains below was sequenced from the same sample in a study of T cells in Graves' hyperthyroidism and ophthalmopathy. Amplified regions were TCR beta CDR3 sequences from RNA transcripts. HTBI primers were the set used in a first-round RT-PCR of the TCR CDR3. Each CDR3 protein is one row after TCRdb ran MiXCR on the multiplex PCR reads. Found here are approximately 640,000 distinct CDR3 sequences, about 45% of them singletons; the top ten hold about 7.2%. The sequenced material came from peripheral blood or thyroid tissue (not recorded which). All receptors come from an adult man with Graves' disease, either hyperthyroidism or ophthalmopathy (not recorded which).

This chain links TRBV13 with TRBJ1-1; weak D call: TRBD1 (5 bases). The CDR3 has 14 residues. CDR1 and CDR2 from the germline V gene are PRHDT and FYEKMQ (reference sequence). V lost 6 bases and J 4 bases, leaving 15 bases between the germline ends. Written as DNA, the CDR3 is TGTGCCAGCAGGCTCCTAGGGGACTCCACTGAAGCTTTCTTT. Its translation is CASRLLGDSTEAFF.

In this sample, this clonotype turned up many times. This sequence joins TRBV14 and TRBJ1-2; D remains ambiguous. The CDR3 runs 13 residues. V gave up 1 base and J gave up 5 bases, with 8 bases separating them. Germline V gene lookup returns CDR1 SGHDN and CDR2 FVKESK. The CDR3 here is CASSQVGLYGYTF. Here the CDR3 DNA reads TGTGCCAGCAGCCAAGTTGGCCTTTATGGCTACACCTTC.

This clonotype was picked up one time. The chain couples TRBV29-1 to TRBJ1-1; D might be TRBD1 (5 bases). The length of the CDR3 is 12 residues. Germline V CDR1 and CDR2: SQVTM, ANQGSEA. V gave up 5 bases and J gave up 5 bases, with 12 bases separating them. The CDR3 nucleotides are TGCAGCGTTTGGCAGGGTCAAACTGAAGCTTTCTTT. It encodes CSVWQGQTEAFF. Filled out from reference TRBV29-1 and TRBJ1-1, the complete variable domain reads SAVISQKPSRDICQRGTSLTIQCQVDSQVTMMFWYRQQPGQSLTLIATANQGSEATYESGFVIDKFPISRPNLTFSTLTVSNMSPEDSSIYLCSVWQGQTEAFFGQGTRLTVV.

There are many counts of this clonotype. CDR3 sequence (DNA): TGTGCCACCAGCAGAGATATAGGGAGGGCCAACGGAAATCTGTTTTTT. Translating gives CATSRDIGRANGNLFF. The genes are TRBV15 and TRBJ1-4; D remains unclear. CDR3 length equals 16 residues. CDR1 and CDR2 (germline): LNHNV, YYDKDF (reference sequence). The germline V and J ends were trimmed by 0 bases and 14 bases, with 22 bases remaining between them.

The CDR3 is CASSPAPGEKLFF. Written as DNA, the CDR3 is TGTGCCAGCAGCCCCGCCCCAGGTGAAAAACTGTTTTTT. This chain joins TRBV7-2 and TRBJ1-4, with D unresolved. Trimming removed 5 bases at V and 7 bases at J, with 11 bases between. The CDR3 is made up of 13 amino acids. The germline gives CDR1 SGHTA, CDR2 FQGNSA.

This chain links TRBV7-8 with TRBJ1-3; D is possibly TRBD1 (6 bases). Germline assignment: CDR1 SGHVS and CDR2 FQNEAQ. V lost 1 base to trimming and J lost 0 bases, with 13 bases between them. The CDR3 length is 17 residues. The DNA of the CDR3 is TGTGCCAGCAGCTTAGAGGGGGTGGGCTACTCTGGAAACACCATATATTTT. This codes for CASSLEGVGYSGNTIYF.

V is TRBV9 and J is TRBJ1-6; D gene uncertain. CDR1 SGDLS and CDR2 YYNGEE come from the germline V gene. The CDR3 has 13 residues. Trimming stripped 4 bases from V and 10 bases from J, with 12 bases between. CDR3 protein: CASSQGWESPLHF. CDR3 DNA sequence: TGTGCCAGCAGCCAAGGTTGGGAATCACCCCTCCACTTT.